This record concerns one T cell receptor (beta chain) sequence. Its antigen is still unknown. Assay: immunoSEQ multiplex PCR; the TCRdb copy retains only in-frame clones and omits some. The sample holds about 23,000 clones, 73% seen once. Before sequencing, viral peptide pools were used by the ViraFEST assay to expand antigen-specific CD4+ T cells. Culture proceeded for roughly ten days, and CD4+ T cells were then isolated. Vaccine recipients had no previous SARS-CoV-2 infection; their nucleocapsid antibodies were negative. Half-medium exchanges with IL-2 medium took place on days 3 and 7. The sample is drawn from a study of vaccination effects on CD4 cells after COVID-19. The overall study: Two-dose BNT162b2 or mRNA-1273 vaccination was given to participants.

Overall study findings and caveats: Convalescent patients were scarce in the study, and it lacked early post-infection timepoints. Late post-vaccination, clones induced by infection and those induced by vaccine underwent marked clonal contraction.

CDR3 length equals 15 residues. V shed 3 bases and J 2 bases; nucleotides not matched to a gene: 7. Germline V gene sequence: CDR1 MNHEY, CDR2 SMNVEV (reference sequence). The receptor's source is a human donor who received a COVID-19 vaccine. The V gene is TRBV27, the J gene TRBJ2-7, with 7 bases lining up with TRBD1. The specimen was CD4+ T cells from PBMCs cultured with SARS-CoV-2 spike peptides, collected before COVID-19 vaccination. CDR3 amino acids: CASSLYRGYPYEQYF. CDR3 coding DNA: TGTGCCAGCAGTTTGTACAGGGGTTATCCCTACGAGCAGTACTTC.